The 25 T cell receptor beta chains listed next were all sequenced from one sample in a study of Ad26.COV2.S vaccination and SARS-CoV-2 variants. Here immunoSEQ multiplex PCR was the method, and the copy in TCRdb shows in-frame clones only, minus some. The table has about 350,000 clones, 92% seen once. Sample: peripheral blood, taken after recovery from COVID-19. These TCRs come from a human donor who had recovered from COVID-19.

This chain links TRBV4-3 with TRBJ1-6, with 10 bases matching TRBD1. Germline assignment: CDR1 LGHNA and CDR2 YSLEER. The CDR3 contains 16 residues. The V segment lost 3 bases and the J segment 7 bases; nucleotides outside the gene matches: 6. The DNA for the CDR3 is TGCGCCAGCAGCCACCTCCGGGGACAGGGGAATTCACCCCTCCACTTT. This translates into CASSHLRGQGNSPLHF.

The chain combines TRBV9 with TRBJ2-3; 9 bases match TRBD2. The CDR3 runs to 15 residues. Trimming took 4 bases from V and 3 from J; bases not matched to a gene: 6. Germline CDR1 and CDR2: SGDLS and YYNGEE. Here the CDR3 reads CASSFLAGMTDTQYF. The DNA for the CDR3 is TGTGCCAGCAGCTTTCTAGCGGGGATGACAGATACGCAGTATTTT. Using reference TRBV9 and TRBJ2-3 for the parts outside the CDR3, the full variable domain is DSGVTQTPKHLITATGQRVTLRCSPRSGDLSVYWYQQSLDQGLQFLIQYYNGEERAKGNILERFSAQQFPDLHSELNLSSLELGDSALYFCASSFLAGMTDTQYFGPGTRLTVL.

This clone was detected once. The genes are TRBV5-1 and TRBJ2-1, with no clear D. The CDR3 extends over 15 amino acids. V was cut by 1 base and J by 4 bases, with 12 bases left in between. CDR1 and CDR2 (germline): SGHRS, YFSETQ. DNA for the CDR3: TGCGCCAGCAGCTTGCTACCGGGCCTTTACAATGAGCAGTTCTTC. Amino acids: CASSLLPGLYNEQFF.

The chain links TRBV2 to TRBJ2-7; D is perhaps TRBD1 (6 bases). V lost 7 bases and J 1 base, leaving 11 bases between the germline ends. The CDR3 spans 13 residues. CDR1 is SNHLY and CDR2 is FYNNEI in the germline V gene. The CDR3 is CASIRDISYEQYF. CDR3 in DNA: TGTGCCAGCATCAGGGACATATCCTACGAGCAGTACTTC.

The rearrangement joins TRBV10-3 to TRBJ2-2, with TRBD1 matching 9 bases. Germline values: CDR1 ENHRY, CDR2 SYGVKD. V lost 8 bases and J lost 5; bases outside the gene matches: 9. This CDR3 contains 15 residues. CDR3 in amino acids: CAILTGQGRTGELFF. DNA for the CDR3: TGTGCCATCCTTACTGGACAGGGGCGAACCGGGGAGCTGTTTTTT.

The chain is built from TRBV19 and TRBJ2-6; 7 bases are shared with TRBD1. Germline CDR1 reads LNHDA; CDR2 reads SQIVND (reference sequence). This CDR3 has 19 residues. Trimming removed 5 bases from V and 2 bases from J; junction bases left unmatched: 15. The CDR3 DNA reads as TGTGCCAGTAGTCCAGAGCCAACAGGGGTGAGAGCTGGGGCCAACGTCCTGACTTTC. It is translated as CASSPEPTGVRAGANVLTF.

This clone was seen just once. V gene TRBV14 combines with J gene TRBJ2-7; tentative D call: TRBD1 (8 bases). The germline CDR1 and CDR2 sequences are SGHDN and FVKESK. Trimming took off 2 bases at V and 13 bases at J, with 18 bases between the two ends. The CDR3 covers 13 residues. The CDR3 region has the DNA TGTGCCAGCAGCCAATCTGGAGCGGGACAGGACTACTTC. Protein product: CASSQSGAGQDYF.

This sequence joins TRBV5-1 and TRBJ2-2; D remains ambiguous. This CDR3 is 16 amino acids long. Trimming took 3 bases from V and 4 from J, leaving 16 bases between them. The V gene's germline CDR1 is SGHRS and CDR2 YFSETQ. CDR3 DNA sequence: TGCGCCAGCAGCTCGGCGGCTAACGTACGCACCGGGGAGCTGTTTTTT. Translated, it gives CASSSAANVRTGELFF.

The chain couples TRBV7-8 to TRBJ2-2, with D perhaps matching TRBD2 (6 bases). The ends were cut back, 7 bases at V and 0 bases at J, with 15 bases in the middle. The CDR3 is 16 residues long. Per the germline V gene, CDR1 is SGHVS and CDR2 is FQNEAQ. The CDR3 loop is CASTSTRTANTGELFF. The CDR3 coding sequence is TGTGCCAGCACCTCGACTAGGACCGCGAACACCGGGGAGCTGTTTTTT. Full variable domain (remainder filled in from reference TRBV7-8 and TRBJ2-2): GAGVSQSPRYKVAKRGQDVALRCDPISGHVSLFWYQQALGQGPEFLTYFQNEAQLDKSGLPSDRFFAERPEGSVSTLKIQRTQQEDSAVYLCASTSTRTANTGELFFGEGSRLTVL.

Here the CDR3 DNA reads TGTGCCAGCAGCTTAGTGGGGGCCCCTGAAGCTTTCTTT. Encoded protein: CASSLVGAPEAFF. The chain uses TRBV11-2 and TRBJ1-1, with a tentative D call TRBD1 (6 bases). There are 13 residues in the CDR3. V was cut by 1 base and J by 6 bases, with 9 bases left in between. The germline CDR1 and CDR2 sequences are SGHAT and FQNNGV.

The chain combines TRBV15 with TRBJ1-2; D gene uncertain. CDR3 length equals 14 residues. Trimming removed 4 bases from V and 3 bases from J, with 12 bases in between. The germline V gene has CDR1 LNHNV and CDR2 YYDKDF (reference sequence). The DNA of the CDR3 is TGTGCCACCAGCAATGCAGGCACCTACTATGGCTACACCTTC. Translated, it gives CATSNAGTYYGYTF. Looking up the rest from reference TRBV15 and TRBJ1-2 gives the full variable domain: DAMVIQNPRYQVTQFGKPVTLSCSQTLNHNVMYWYQQKSSQAPKLLFHYYDKDFNNEADTPDNFQSRRPNTSFCFLDIRSPGLGDTAMYLCATSNAGTYYGYTFGSGTRLTVV.

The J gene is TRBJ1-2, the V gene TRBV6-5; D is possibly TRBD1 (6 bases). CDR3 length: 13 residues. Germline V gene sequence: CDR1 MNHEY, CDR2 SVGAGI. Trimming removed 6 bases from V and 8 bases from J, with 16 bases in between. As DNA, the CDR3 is TGTGCCAGCAGGCCCCCGGGGGGCGACGGCTACACCTTC. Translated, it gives CASRPPGGDGYTF.

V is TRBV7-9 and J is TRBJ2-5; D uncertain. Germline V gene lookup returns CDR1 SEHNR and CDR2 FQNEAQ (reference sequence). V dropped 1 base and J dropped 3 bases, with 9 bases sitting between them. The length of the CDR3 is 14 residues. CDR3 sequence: CASSLDQIEETQYF. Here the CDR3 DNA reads TGTGCCAGCAGCTTAGACCAGATCGAAGAGACCCAGTACTTC.

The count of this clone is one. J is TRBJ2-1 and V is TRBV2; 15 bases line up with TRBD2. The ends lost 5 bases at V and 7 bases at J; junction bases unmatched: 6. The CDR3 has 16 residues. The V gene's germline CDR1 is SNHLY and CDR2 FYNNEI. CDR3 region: CASSYRTSGGANEQFF. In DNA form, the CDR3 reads TGTGCCAGCAGTTACAGGACTAGCGGGGGGGCAAATGAGCAGTTCTTC. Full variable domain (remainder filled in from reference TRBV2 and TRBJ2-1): EPEVTQTPSHQVTQMGQEVILRCVPISNHLYFYWYRQILGQKVEFLVSFYNNEISEKSEIFDDQFSVERPDGSNFTLKIRSTKLEDSAMYFCASSYRTSGGANEQFFGPGTRLTVL.

CDR3 loop: CASSQTGVAGFTDTQYF. Written as DNA, the CDR3 is TGTGCCAGCAGCCAAACAGGGGTAGCGGGGTTCACAGATACGCAGTATTTT. The rearrangement uses TRBV9 and TRBJ2-3, with a weak D call TRBD2 (8 bases). Germline V gives CDR1 SGDLS, CDR2 YYNGEE. The CDR3 covers 17 residues. V was pared by 4 bases and J by 2 bases, with 20 bases between.

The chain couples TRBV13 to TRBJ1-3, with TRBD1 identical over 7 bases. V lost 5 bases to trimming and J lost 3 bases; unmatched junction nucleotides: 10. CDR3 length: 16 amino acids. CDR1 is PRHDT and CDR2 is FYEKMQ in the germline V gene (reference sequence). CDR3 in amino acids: CASSPGQSWGGNTIYF. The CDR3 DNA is TGTGCCAGCAGCCCGGGACAGTCCTGGGGTGGAAACACCATATATTTT.

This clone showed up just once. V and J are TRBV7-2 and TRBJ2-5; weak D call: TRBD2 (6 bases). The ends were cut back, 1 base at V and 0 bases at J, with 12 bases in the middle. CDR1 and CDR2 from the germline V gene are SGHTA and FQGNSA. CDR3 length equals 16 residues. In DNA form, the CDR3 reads TGTGCCAGCAGCTTAGTGACATGGGACTACCAAGAGACCCAGTACTTC. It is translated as CASSLVTWDYQETQYF. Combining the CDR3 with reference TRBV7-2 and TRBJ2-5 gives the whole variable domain GAGVSQSPSNKVTEKGKDVELRCDPISGHTALYWYRQSLGQGLEFLIYFQGNSAPDKSGLPSDRFSAERTGGSVSTLTIQRTQQEDSAVYLCASSLVTWDYQETQYFGPGTRLLVL.

The CDR3 region is CASSSRDRGTNEKLFF. In nucleotides, the CDR3 is TGTGCCAGTAGTTCCAGAGACAGGGGAACTAATGAAAAACTGTTTTTT. The chain recombines TRBV19 with TRBJ1-4, with 8 nucleotides matching TRBD1. The CDR3 spans 16 residues. V was clipped by 5 bases and J by 1 base; unmatched bases: 6. The germline V gene has CDR1 LNHDA and CDR2 SQIVND (reference sequence).

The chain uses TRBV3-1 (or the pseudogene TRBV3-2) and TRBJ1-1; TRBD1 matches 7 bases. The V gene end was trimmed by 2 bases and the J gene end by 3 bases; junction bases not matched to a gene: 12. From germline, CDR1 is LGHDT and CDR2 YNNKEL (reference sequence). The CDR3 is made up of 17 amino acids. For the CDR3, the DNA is TGTGCCAGCAGCCAAATTATTAACAGGGGAGGATACACTGAAGCTTTCTTT. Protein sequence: CASSQIINRGGYTEAFF.

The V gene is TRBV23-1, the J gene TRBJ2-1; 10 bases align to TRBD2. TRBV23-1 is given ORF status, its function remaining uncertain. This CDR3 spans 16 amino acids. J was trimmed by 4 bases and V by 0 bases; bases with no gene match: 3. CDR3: CASSQSSSGGYNEQFF. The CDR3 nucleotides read TGCGCCAGCAGTCAATCTTCTAGCGGGGGTTACAATGAGCAGTTCTTC.

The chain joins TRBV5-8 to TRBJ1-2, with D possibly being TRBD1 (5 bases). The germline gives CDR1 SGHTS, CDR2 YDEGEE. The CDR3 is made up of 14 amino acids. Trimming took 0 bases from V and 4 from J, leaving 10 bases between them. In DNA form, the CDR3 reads TGTGCCAGCAGCTTGGTGGGACTCACCTATGGCTACACCTTC. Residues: CASSLVGLTYGYTF.

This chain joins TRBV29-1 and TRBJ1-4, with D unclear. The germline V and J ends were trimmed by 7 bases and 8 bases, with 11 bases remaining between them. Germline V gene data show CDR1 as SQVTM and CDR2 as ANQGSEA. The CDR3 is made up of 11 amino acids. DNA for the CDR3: TGCAGCGCGGGAATCGGAGAAAAACTGTTTTTT. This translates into CSAGIGEKLFF.

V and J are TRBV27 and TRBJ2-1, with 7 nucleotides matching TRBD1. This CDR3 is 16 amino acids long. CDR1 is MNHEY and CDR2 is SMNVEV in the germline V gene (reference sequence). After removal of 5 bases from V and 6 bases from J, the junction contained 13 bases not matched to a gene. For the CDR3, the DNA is TGTGCCAGCAGTGACCGACAGGGTCTCTTCCCCAATGAGCAGTTCTTC. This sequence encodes CASSDRQGLFPNEQFF.

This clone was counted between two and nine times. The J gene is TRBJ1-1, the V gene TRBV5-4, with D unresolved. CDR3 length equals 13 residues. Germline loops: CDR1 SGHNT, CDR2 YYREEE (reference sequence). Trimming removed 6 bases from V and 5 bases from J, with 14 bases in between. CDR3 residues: CASTPRSGTEAFF. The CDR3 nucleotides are TGTGCCAGCACCCCCAGGTCGGGGACTGAAGCTTTCTTT. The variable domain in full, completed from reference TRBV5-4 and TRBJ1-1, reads ETGVTQSPTHLIKTRGQQVTLRCSSQSGHNTVSWYQQALGQGPQFIFQYYREEENGRGNFPPRFSGLQFPNYSSELNVNALELDDSALYLCASTPRSGTEAFFGQGTRLTVV.

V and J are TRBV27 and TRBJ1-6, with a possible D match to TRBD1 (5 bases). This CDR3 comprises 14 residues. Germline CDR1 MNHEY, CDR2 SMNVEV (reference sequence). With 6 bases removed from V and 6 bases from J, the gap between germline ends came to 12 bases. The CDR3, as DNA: TGTGCCAGCAGCCTCGGGGGGAGTAATTCACCCCTCCACTTT. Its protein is CASSLGGSNSPLHF.